This entry features one TCR beta chain sequence. The antigen is undetermined. This could be a read error, since a much larger clone is one nucleotide away. The source of the sample is a study of Graves' ophthalmopathy and Graves' hyperthyroidism. Whole-study findings and limits: Thyroid clonotypes that were expanded above 0.001 frequency mostly also appeared in blood. As the model predicted ophthalmopathy progression, it achieved a sensitivity of around 71% and a specificity of around 73%. Classification of ophthalmopathy versus stable hyperthyroidism by a 13-signature model yielded around 90% sensitivity and roughly 81% specificity.

Amplification of TCR beta CDR3 regions used RNA transcripts. Following a first-round RT-PCR that used HTBI primers, a second-round multiplex PCR was carried out. TCRdb called the multiplex PCR reads again in MiXCR, with one record for every CDR3 protein. The sample contains under 350,000 distinct CDR3 sequences, roughly a sixth of which appear only once. CDR1 is LGHDT and CDR2 is YNNKEL in the germline V gene (reference sequence). This CDR3 comprises 15 residues. The clonotype comes from an adult man with Graves' ophthalmopathy. The chain combines TRBV3-1 with TRBJ1-5; D gene ambiguous. Sequenced input: peripheral blood. The CDR3 spells CASSPTGSSSQPQHF. The CDR3 DNA reads as TGTGCCAGCAGCCCCACCGGATCGAGCAGTCAGCCCCAGCATTTT.